This TCR beta chain was found in a study of T cell responses to AZD1222 COVID-19 vaccine. Whole-study findings and limits: Repertoire sampling occurred only after the peak T cell response. A reported finding is that nearly half of spike-specific TCRs target unmutated variant regions. White British people made up most donors, females outnumbered males, and clonal diversity was possibly underestimated. Seropositive at baseline were only a handful of AZD1222 recipients.

Germline V gene data show CDR1 as MNHEY and CDR2 as SMNVEV (reference sequence). With 0 bases removed from V and 4 bases from J, the gap between germline ends came to 6 bases. The CDR3 consists of 13 residues. Measured with immunoSEQ multiplex PCR; TCRdb has only the in-frame clones, and not every one. The sample includes 170,000 or so clones, 80% to 95% of them seen just once. This clone has a handful of counts. Its specificity is not known. Other DNA sequences in this specimen translate into the identical CDR3. This chain connects TRBV27 to TRBJ1-2; the D gene is possibly TRBD1 (5 bases). Specimen: peripheral blood, collected 28 days after the second dose of the MenACWY control vaccine. The sequence came from an adult who received the MenACWY meningococcal vaccine as a control. The CDR3 DNA is TGTGCCAGCAGTTTATCGGGGGGCTATGGCTACACCTTC. This translates into CASSLSGGYGYTF.